The clone carrying this T cell receptor (beta chain) occurred many times. This sample was taken from a study of Graves' ophthalmopathy and Graves' hyperthyroidism. As the template, RNA transcripts were used to amplify TCR beta CDR3 regions. HTBI-primed RT-PCR formed the first round, and a multiplex PCR formed the second. From the multiplex PCR reads, TCRdb called clonotypes with MiXCR, one entry per CDR3 protein. The sample records about 480,000 distinct CDR3 sequences, roughly 14% being singletons. Trimming stripped 1 base from V and 0 bases from J, with 12 bases between. The CDR3 runs 15 residues. CDR1 is DFQATT, CDR2 SNEGSKA, per germline (reference sequence).

The sequenced sample consisted of blood. The chain joins TRBV20-1 to TRBJ2-5; no firm D call. This receptor was taken from a woman in her 30s with Graves' ophthalmopathy. CDR3 sequence reads: CSARVVNSYQETQYF. The CDR3 DNA follows: TGCAGTGCTAGAGTTGTAAACTCGTACCAAGAGACCCAGTACTTC.